This TCR beta chain was captured in a study of control samples from healthy donors and cancer patients. CDR1 is SNHLY and CDR2 is FYNNEI in the germline V gene. V lost 5 bases, J lost 2 bases, and 7 bases stayed unmatched. The CDR3 sequence is 16 residues long. The protocol was immunoSEQ multiplex PCR, while the TCRdb copy is restricted to in-frame clones and leaves out a portion. The top ten hold 1.5% to 2% of the sample, which has about 98,000 clones, roughly 82% seen once. Sequencing was done on a sample of blood. The genes are TRBV2 and TRBJ2-3; 10 bases match TRBD1. The TCR originated in a man in his sixties in good health. CDR3 protein: CASSTPGTGVTDTQYF. The DNA for the CDR3 is TGTGCCAGCAGTACCCCCGGGACAGGGGTCACAGATACGCAGTATTTT.